These 30 T cell receptor beta chains were all obtained from the same sample, sequenced in a study of vaccination effects on CD4 cells after COVID-19. In the ViraFEST assay, antigen-specific CD4+ clonotypes were identified by expansion after peptide-pool stimulation. Researchers isolated CD4+ T cells once roughly nine days of culture had elapsed. Two doses of either BNT162b2 or mRNA-1273 were given to each participant. Only in-frame clones appear in the TCRdb table, and some are missing; sequencing was by immunoSEQ multiplex PCR. The table has around 24,000 clones, 75% to 80% seen once; the top ten hold under 7.5%. These TCRs are of unknown antigen specificity. Material: CD4+ T cells from PBMCs cultured with SARS-CoV-2 spike peptides, obtained after COVID-19 vaccination. Every receptor here comes from a human donor who received a COVID-19 vaccine. Some clones in this sample may be carry-over from other donors' samples.

This clone has a handful of counts. The chain has TRBV28 and TRBJ1-6; 7 bases map to TRBD1. Germline V lookup: CDR1 MDHEN, CDR2 SYDVKM. With V trimmed by 10 bases and J by 6 bases, 6 bases remained unmatched. The CDR3 consists of 13 residues. The CDR3 nucleotides read TGTGCCACCACTGGGACAGTTAATTCACCCCTCCACTTT. Translating it yields CATTGTVNSPLHF. The full variable domain, in which reference TRBV28 and TRBJ1-6 provide the parts outside the CDR3, is DVKVTQSSRYLVKRTGEKVFLECVQDMDHENMFWYRQDPGLGLRLIYFSYDVKMKEKGDIPEGYSVSREKKERFSLILESASTNQTSMYLCATTGTVNSPLHFGNGTRLTVT.

This clone showed up just once. V is TRBV7-9 and J is TRBJ2-3; 9 nucleotides match TRBD2. This CDR3 has 14 amino acids. Germline CDR1 is SEHNR and CDR2 is FQNEAQ (reference sequence). The trim removed 1 base at V and 4 bases at J, leaving 0 bases unmatched. CDR3 region: CASSLGLAADTQYF. The CDR3 coding sequence is TGTGCCAGCAGCTTAGGACTAGCGGCAGATACGCAGTATTTT.

The gene calls are TRBV4-1 and TRBJ2-2; D unresolved. Trimming stripped 3 bases from V and 2 bases from J, with 10 bases between. CDR1 is MGHRA, CDR2 YSYEKL, per germline. This CDR3 is built from 15 residues. CDR3 nucleotide sequence: TGCGCCAGCAGCCAGATTAGTAAAAACACCGGGGAGCTGTTTTTT. It specifies CASSQISKNTGELFF.

The chain recombines TRBV24-1 with TRBJ1-1, with 8 bases matching TRBD1. With 3 bases clipped from V and 1 base from J, the junction kept 3 bases outside the gene matches. The V gene's germline CDR1 is KGHDR and CDR2 SFDVKD. The CDR3 is 15 amino acids. CDR3 nucleotide sequence: TGTGCCACCAGTGATCCCGGGACAGGGAACACTGAAGCTTTCTTT. It specifies CATSDPGTGNTEAFF.

V gene TRBV7-9 combines with J gene TRBJ2-3, with 12 bases fitting TRBD2. This CDR3 has 15 amino acids. Losses at the gene ends were 1 base for V and 4 bases for J; bases not matched to a gene: 0. Germline CDR1 and CDR2: SEHNR and FQNEAQ (reference sequence). The CDR3 sequence is CASSLGLAGADTQYF. CDR3 in DNA: TGTGCCAGCAGCTTAGGACTAGCGGGGGCAGATACGCAGTATTTT.

The gene calls are TRBV27 and TRBJ2-2; D is possibly TRBD1 (5 bases). The germline gives CDR1 MNHEY, CDR2 SMNVEV (reference sequence). The CDR3 extends over 15 amino acids. V was cut by 5 bases and J by 0 bases, with 10 bases left in between. The CDR3 sequence is CASSKGLANTGELFF. The CDR3 region has the DNA TGTGCCAGCAGTAAGGGGTTGGCGAACACCGGGGAGCTGTTTTTT.

The genes are TRBV5-1 and TRBJ1-3; weak D call: TRBD1 (5 bases). Germline loops: CDR1 SGHRS, CDR2 YFSETQ. This CDR3 contains 14 residues. V dropped 4 bases and J dropped 2 bases, with 10 bases sitting between them. For the CDR3, the DNA is TGCGCCAGCAGCACCGGACACCCTGGAAACACCATATATTTT. Protein sequence: CASSTGHPGNTIYF.

The chain employs TRBV18 and TRBJ2-5; D not resolved. The germline V gene has CDR1 KGHSH and CDR2 LQKENI. The V end was cut by 0 bases, the J end by 5 bases, with 16 bases between. CDR3 length: 16 amino acids. CDR3 sequence reads: CASSPPVTILGETQYF. The CDR3 DNA reads as TGTGCCAGCTCACCACCGGTAACCATCCTTGGGGAGACCCAGTACTTC. The full variable domain, with the rest looked up from reference TRBV18 and TRBJ2-5, is NAGVMQNPRHLVRRRGQEARLRCSPMKGHSHVYWYRQLPEEGLKFMVYLQKENIIDESGMPKERFSAEFPKEGPSILRIQQVVRGDSAAYFCASSPPVTILGETQYFGPGTRLLVL.

This chain links TRBV19 with TRBJ1-2; D might be TRBD1 (6 bases). Trimming shortened V by 3 bases and J by 4 bases, and 12 bases separated the two germline ends. This CDR3 comprises 14 residues. Per the germline V gene, CDR1 is LNHDA and CDR2 is SQIVND (reference sequence). The CDR3 DNA sequence: TGTGCCAGTAGTATTCAGACAGGCTCCTATGGCTACACCTTC. Its translation is CASSIQTGSYGYTF.

The chain joins TRBV18 to TRBJ1-1; D unclear. Trimming stripped 4 bases from V and 0 bases from J, with 9 bases between. The V gene's germline CDR1 is KGHSH and CDR2 LQKENI. The CDR3 spans 14 residues. CDR3 region: CASSQQEMNTEAFF. CDR3 DNA sequence: TGTGCCAGCTCACAGCAGGAAATGAACACTGAAGCTTTCTTT.

V and J are TRBV4-1 and TRBJ2-6; D might be TRBD2 (6 bases). V lost 1 base, J lost 1 base, and 17 bases lay in between. The CDR3 length is 19 residues. The germline V gene has CDR1 MGHRA and CDR2 YSYEKL. CDR3: CASSQGRWEASSGANVLTF. The CDR3 coding sequence is TGCGCCAGCAGCCAAGGCCGATGGGAGGCATCATCTGGGGCCAACGTCCTGACTTTC.

The genes are TRBV7-9 and TRBJ1-1; 9 bases are shared with TRBD1. V dropped 4 bases and J dropped 5; count of bases not matched to a gene: 8. The CDR3 is made up of 15 amino acids. The germline V gene has CDR1 SEHNR and CDR2 FQNEAQ (reference sequence). The DNA of the CDR3 is TGTGCCAGCAGCTCTTCAAATGGACAGGGGACTGAAGCTTTCTTT. Translating gives CASSSSNGQGTEAFF.

The chain combines TRBV6-2 or TRBV6-3 with TRBJ2-7; 9 nucleotides match TRBD1. Germline CDR1 is MNHEY and CDR2 is SVGEGT. V was pared by 4 bases and J by 4 bases, with 8 bases of the junction left unmatched. This CDR3 is built from 15 residues. CDR3 region: CASSSPQGADYEQYV. CDR3 bases: TGTGCCAGCAGTTCACCACAGGGGGCAGATTACGAGCAGTACGTC.

V usage is TRBV5-1 and J usage is TRBJ2-7, with 11 bases identical to TRBD2. CDR1 and CDR2 from the germline V gene are SGHRS and YFSETQ. The junction had 14 bases not matched to a gene; V was cut back by 6 bases and J by 0 bases. The CDR3 spans 18 residues. CDR3 sequence: CASIWGGLAVLSSYEQYV. In nucleotides, the CDR3 is TGCGCCAGCATCTGGGGGGGACTAGCGGTTTTAAGCTCCTACGAGCAGTACGTC.

The chain joins TRBV18 to TRBJ2-7; 10 bases fit TRBD1. The ends lost 3 bases at V and 5 bases at J; junction bases unmatched: 4. CDR1 KGHSH and CDR2 LQKENI come from the germline V gene. The CDR3 has 14 amino acids. The CDR3 sequence: CASSPTGGGHEQYV. The CDR3 DNA reads as TGTGCCAGCTCACCGACAGGGGGCGGCCACGAGCAGTACGTC.

The V call is TRBV19, the J call TRBJ1-1, with unresolved D. This CDR3 contains 13 residues. V was pared by 3 bases and J by 1 base, with 6 bases between. Germline lookup yields CDR1 LNHDA and CDR2 SQIVND (reference sequence). The CDR3 reads CASSIWENTEAFF. Written as DNA, the CDR3 is TGTGCCAGTAGTATTTGGGAGAACACTGAAGCTTTCTTT.

The rearrangement uses TRBV7-9 and TRBJ2-3; D remains unclear. The CDR3 length is 11 residues. The germline CDR1 and CDR2 sequences are SEHNR and FQNEAQ (reference sequence). Trimming took off 5 bases at V and 2 bases at J, with 2 bases between the two ends. CDR3 in amino acids: CASSNTDTQYF. CDR3 DNA: TGTGCCAGCAGCAACACAGATACGCAGTATTTT.

The rearrangement uses TRBV6-2 or TRBV6-3 and TRBJ2-7, with D unclear. Germline assignment: CDR1 MNHEY and CDR2 SVGEGT. The CDR3 contains 12 residues. Trimming pared 5 bases from V and 6 bases from J, leaving 11 bases between. The CDR3 here is CASSNPPGEQYV. The CDR3 DNA follows: TGTGCCAGCAGTAACCCCCCTGGCGAGCAGTACGTC.

The chain uses TRBV9 and TRBJ1-1; unclear D gene. The CDR3 is 13 amino acids. CDR1 and CDR2 (germline): SGDLS, YYNGEE. Trimming cost V 0 bases and J 1 base, with 4 bases left between them. CDR3 DNA sequence: TGTGCCAGCAGCGTAGGATGGAACACTGAAGCTTTCTTT. Its protein is CASSVGWNTEAFF.

V usage is TRBV18 and J usage is TRBJ1-5; D is ambiguous. The germline V gene encodes CDR1 KGHSH and CDR2 LQKENI. Trimming took off 6 bases at V and 0 bases at J, with 9 bases between the two ends. The CDR3 is 14 amino acids. The CDR3 loop reads CASSREHSNQPQHF. Written as DNA, the CDR3 is TGTGCCAGCTCCCGTGAACATAGCAATCAGCCCCAGCATTTT.

The chain joins TRBV14 to TRBJ2-1; 13 bases map to TRBD2. Losses at the gene ends were 3 bases for V and 4 bases for J; bases not matched to a gene: 3. This CDR3 region has 16 residues. From germline, CDR1 is SGHDN and CDR2 FVKESK. CDR3 protein: CASSHRLAGGYNEQFF. Here the CDR3 DNA reads TGTGCCAGCAGCCACCGACTAGCGGGGGGTTACAATGAGCAGTTCTTC.

The chain combines TRBV5-8 with TRBJ1-6; maybe TRBD1 (5 bases). Trimming pared 4 bases from V and 0 bases from J, leaving 20 bases between. Germline CDR1 reads SGHTS; CDR2 reads YDEGEE. CDR3 length equals 19 residues. The CDR3: CASSRRTTTLYSYNSPLHF. CDR3 sequence (DNA): TGTGCCAGCAGCCGTAGGACAACTACCCTGTACTCCTATAATTCACCCCTCCACTTT.

This clone was seen only a few times. This chain links TRBV6-4 with TRBJ1-5; D is undetermined. Germline V gene lookup returns CDR1 MRHNA and CDR2 SNTAGT. The CDR3 totals 13 residues. Trimming removed 3 bases from V and 3 bases from J, with 6 bases in between. In DNA form, the CDR3 reads TGTGCCAGCAGTGAAGGGCCCAATCAGCCCCAGCATTTT. Protein sequence: CASSEGPNQPQHF.

The V gene is TRBV10-3, the J gene TRBJ2-3; D remains ambiguous. From germline, CDR1 is ENHRY and CDR2 SYGVKD. The CDR3 runs to 14 residues. Trimming stripped 10 bases from V and 0 bases from J, with 14 bases between. Written as DNA, the CDR3 is TGTGCCACGATGTCGTTGGGCAGCACAGATACGCAGTATTTT. Protein: CATMSLGSTDTQYF.

The chain is built from TRBV23-1 and TRBJ2-3; possibly TRBD2 for D (7 bases). TRBV23-1 is identified as an open reading frame with a role that is uncertain. This CDR3 is built from 17 residues. Trimming pared 6 bases from V and 4 bases from J, leaving 23 bases between. This CDR3 is CASSTEGGGNFADTQYF. CDR3 nucleotides: TGCGCCAGCAGCACAGAGGGAGGGGGAAACTTCGCAGATACGCAGTATTTT.

This chain joins TRBV14 and TRBJ2-4; a possible D gene is TRBD1 (6 bases). V gave up 1 base and J gave up 7 bases, with 8 bases separating them. From germline, CDR1 is SGHDN and CDR2 FVKESK. The CDR3 is 13 amino acids. CDR3 DNA: TGTGCCAGCAGCCAAGGGACAGCCAACATTCAGTACTTC. Protein product: CASSQGTANIQYF.

The rearrangement links TRBV18 to TRBJ1-3, with D perhaps matching TRBD1 (5 bases). The germline gives CDR1 KGHSH, CDR2 LQKENI. The CDR3 totals 15 residues. Trimming shortened V by 3 bases and J by 6 bases, and 15 bases separated the two germline ends. The CDR3 DNA follows: TGTGCCAGCTCACCGGGGGGTATCAAACTAAACACCATATATTTT. Translating gives CASSPGGIKLNTIYF.

The rearrangement uses TRBV5-1 and TRBJ2-3, with 9 bases fitting TRBD2. Germline CDR1 is SGHRS and CDR2 is YFSETQ. The CDR3 runs 13 residues. The trim removed 3 bases at V and 9 bases at J, leaving 5 bases unmatched. The CDR3 region is CASSSSSGETQYF. CDR3 DNA: TGCGCCAGCAGCTCCTCTAGCGGGGAAACGCAGTATTTT. Drawing the rest from reference TRBV5-1 and TRBJ2-3, the complete variable domain is KAGVTQTPRYLIKTRGQQVTLSCSPISGHRSVSWYQQTPGQGLQFLFEYFSETQRNKGNFPGRFSGRQFSNSRSEMNVSTLELGDSALYLCASSSSSGETQYFGPGTRLTVL.

The chain joins TRBV30 to TRBJ1-5; D not certain. The V and J ends lost 2 bases and 0 bases respectively, with 14 bases between them. Per the germline V gene, CDR1 is GTSNPN and CDR2 is SVGIG (reference sequence). The CDR3 is made up of 16 amino acids. The CDR3 here is CAWSRSVGYSNQPQHF. CDR3 in DNA: TGTGCCTGGAGTCGGTCGGTTGGATATAGCAATCAGCCCCAGCATTTT.

This clone was seen only once. The chain is built from TRBV6-5 and TRBJ2-3; D perhaps matches TRBD2 (5 bases). Trimming shortened V by 6 bases and J by 0 bases, and 10 bases separated the two germline ends. The CDR3 has 14 amino acids. Per germline, CDR1 MNHEY and CDR2 SVGAGI. CDR3 nucleotides: TGTGCCAGCAGATCGGGGATTAGCACAGATACGCAGTATTTT. It codes for CASRSGISTDTQYF.